This T cell receptor beta chain was captured in a study of blood T cell repertoires in COVID-19 (dated by TCRdb to the early 2020s). For the wider study: The collaborator samples originated in the United States, Italy and Spain and spanned the acute and convalescent phases of COVID-19. The prospective study material was composed of cDNA or gDNA derived from T cells, B-cell-depleted T cells, or PBMCs. The samples were drawn from two sources: the first 160 participants of the ongoing ImmuneRACE study, and about 1,300 subjects contributed by 6 global collaborators. The repertoires were released in a freely available public database intended as a resource for research on the immune response to SARS-CoV-2. Sample metadata almost always included a de-identified subject ID, COVID-19 status, age in years and sex. Subjects who had been exposed to COVID-19, were actively infected with it, or had recovered from it provided the deeply sampled blood TCRbeta repertoires that made up the dataset. Where available, HLA class I and class II types were obtained from metadata supplied by the sample provider rather than from assay-based typing.

TCRbeta CDR3 regions were amplified from genomic DNA by means of the immunoSEQ Assay, a bias-controlled multiplex PCR. On the authors' methods: The number of nucleated cells in each sample was estimated from the amplification of reference gene primers within the assay. To quantify the absolute abundance of each unique TCRbeta CDR3 rearrangement, sequence reads were collapsed and filtered. Productive Simpson clonality was computed per sample as the square root of Simpson's diversity index over productive rearrangements. TCRdb obtained this table from immuneACCESS and retained in-frame rearrangements with V and J assigned. These tables miss some clones; where compared with another copy, unresolved V genes account for less than half of the shortfall, and the remainder is unexplained. V and J calls plus clone size are reproduced from that table; the DNA served to infer D and trimming. For this sample there are about 81,000 clones; about 91% appear just once. In total, the top ten clones hold about 4.8% of the sample.

Results the study describes overall, beyond this receptor: How much clinical and demographic metadata was included differed by source and by participant, and the metadata was provided uncurated.

Points on this clone: The antigen it recognizes is unknown. It has no much larger one-base neighbor in the sample; base qualities were not kept.

Collaborating institutions collected whole blood in K2EDTA tubes following their own protocols. For TCRbeta analysis, collaborators shipped samples as frozen whole blood, isolated PBMCs, or DNA extracted from either of those sample types. The specimen was peripheral blood. The receptor's source is a woman over 75 with acute or convalescent COVID-19.

The CDR3 protein sequence reads: CASSLSIRDSQETQYF. DNA sequence: TGTGCCAGCAGCTTGTCCATCCGCGACAGCCAAGAGACCCAGTACTTC. The chain couples TRBV5-8 to TRBJ2-5, with TRBD1 perhaps the D gene, on 5 matching bases. V loses 1 base, J loses 1 base, and the germline ends lie 14 bases apart. From the cysteine through the phenylalanine, the CDR3 covers 16 amino acids. Only CDR3 DNA is held: 48 bases, read in frame from base 1. Taken from the germline V gene, the CDR1 and CDR2 loops are SGHTS and YDEGEE.